These 5 T cell receptor beta chains originate from one sample sequenced in a study of cytomegalovirus exposure and HLA in healthy donors. PCR employed 60 Vbeta and 13 Jbeta primers. Here immunoSEQ multiplex PCR was the method, and the copy in TCRdb shows in-frame clones only, minus some. Of over 95,000 clones listed, around 70% are singletons. Sequenced input: PBMCs. These receptors originate from a woman aged 40 to 50 in good health and CMV-seropositive.

V and J are TRBV28 and TRBJ1-2; D gene unclear. This CDR3 is 18 amino acids long. Trimming left V 3 bases short and J 0 bases short, with 20 bases between. Germline CDR1 and CDR2: MDHEN and SYDVKM. CDR3 bases: TGTGCCAGCAGTTTGAAGTACCAGCGGGTGCAGCCTAACTATGGCTACACCTTC. The encoded protein is CASSLKYQRVQPNYGYTF.

The chain employs TRBV6-1 and TRBJ2-1, with a weak D call TRBD1 (5 bases). Germline V CDR1 and CDR2: MNHNS, SASEGT. This CDR3 comprises 15 residues. Trimming shortened V by 5 bases and J by 2 bases, and 13 bases separated the two germline ends. The CDR3 protein is CASSPQGTPYNEQFF. CDR3 coding DNA: TGTGCCAGCAGTCCCCAGGGAACCCCCTACAATGAGCAGTTCTTC.

In regard to this clone: Other nucleotide sequences from this sample produce the same CDR3. V is TRBV18 and J is TRBJ2-7; 7 nucleotides match TRBD2. Germline values: CDR1 KGHSH, CDR2 LQKENI. The CDR3 loop spans 14 amino acids. After removal of 3 bases from V and 0 bases from J, the junction contained 2 bases not matched to a gene. The CDR3 DNA is TGTGCCAGCTCACCCGCTAGCGGCTCCTACGAGCAGTACTTC. Translated: CASSPASGSYEQYF. Using reference TRBV18 and TRBJ2-7 for the parts outside the CDR3, the full variable domain is NAGVMQNPRHLVRRRGQEARLRCSPMKGHSHVYWYRQLPEEGLKFMVYLQKENIIDESGMPKERFSAEFPKEGPSILRIQQVVRGDSAAYFCASSPASGSYEQYFGPGTRLTVT.

This chain links TRBV6-5 with TRBJ2-7; maybe TRBD1 (5 bases). From germline, CDR1 is MNHEY and CDR2 SVGAGI. This CDR3 is 14 amino acids long. Between the trimmed V and J ends, which lost 8 bases and 0 bases, there was a span of 14 bases. The CDR3 here is CASRYRPSSYEQYF. Here the CDR3 DNA reads TGTGCCAGCCGCTACAGGCCCAGCTCCTACGAGCAGTACTTC.

As DNA, the CDR3 is TGTGCCAGCAGACAGGGGCCCGCCTACGAGCAGTACTTC. Its translation is CASRQGPAYEQYF. V usage is TRBV21-1 and J usage is TRBJ2-7; the D segment call TRBD1 is taken from the table without a DNA check. TRBV21-1 is described as a pseudogene. The CDR3 has 13 residues.